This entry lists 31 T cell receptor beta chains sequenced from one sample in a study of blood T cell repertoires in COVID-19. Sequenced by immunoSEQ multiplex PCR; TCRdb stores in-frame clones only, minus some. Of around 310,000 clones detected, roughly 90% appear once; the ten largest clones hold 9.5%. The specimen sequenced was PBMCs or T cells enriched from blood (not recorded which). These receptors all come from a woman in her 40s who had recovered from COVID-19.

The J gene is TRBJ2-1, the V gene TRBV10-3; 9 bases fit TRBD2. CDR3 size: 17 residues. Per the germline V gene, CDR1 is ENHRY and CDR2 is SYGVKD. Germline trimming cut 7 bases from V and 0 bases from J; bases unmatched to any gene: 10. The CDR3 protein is CAIKEVAGDSSYNEQFF. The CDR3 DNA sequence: TGTGCCATCAAGGAGGTAGCGGGGGATAGCTCCTACAATGAGCAGTTCTTC.

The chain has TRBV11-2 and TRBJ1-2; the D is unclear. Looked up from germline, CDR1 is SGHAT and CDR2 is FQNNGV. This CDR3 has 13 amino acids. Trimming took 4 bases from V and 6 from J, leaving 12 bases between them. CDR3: CASSSSYSNGYTF. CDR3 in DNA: TGTGCCAGCAGCTCATCCTACTCCAATGGCTACACCTTC.

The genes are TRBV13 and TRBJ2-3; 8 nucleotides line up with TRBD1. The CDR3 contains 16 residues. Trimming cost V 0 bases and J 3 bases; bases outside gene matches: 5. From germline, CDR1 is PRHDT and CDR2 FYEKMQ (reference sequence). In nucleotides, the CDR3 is TGTGCCAGCAGCTTAGGGGACAGGGCTGGGACAGATACGCAGTATTTT. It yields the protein CASSLGDRAGTDTQYF.

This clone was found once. This chain's CDR3 is CASSLERTPSYEQYF. In nucleotides, the CDR3 is TGTGCCAGCAGCTTAGAAAGAACACCATCCTACGAGCAGTACTTC. The rearrangement uses TRBV11-3 and TRBJ2-7; no definite D call. The germline CDR1 and CDR2 sequences are SGHNT and YENEEA. This CDR3 region has 15 residues. Trimming left V 0 bases short and J 1 base short, with 10 bases between.

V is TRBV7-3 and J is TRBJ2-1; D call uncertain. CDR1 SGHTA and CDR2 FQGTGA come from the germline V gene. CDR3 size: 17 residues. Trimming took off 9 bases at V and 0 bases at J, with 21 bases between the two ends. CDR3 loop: CARKTTTVQTSYNEQFF. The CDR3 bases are TGTGCCAGGAAAACTACGACCGTCCAGACCTCCTACAATGAGCAGTTCTTC.

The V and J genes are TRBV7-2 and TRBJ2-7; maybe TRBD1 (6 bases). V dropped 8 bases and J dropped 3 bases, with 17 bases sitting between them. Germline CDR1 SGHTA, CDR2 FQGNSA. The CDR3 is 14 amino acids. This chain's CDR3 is CASQLRGQSYEQYF. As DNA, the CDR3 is TGTGCCAGCCAACTCCGTGGACAGAGCTACGAGCAGTACTTC.

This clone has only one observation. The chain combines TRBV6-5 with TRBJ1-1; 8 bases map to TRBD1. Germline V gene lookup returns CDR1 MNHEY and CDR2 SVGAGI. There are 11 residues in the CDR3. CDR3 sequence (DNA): TGTGCTAGGACAGGGAGGACTGAAGCTTTCTTT. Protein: CARTGRTEAFF.

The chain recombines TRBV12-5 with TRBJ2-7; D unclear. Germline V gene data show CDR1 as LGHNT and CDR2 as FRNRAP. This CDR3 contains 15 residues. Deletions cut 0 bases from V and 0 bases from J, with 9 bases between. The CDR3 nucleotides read TGTGCTAGTGGTTTGGTAGTGGCGGCCTCCTACGAGCAGTACTTC. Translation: CASGLVVAASYEQYF.

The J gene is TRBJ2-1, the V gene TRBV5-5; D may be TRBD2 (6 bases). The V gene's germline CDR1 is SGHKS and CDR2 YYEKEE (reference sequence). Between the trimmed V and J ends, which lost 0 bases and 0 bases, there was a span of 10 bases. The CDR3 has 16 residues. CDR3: CASSLESGLSYNEQFF. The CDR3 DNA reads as TGTGCCAGCAGCTTGGAGAGCGGGCTCTCCTACAATGAGCAGTTCTTC.

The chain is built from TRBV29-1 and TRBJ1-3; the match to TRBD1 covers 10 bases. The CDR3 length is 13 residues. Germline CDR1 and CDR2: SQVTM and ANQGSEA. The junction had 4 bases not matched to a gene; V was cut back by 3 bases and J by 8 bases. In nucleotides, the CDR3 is TGCAGCGTTGAGACAGGGGGCTCGGACACCATATATTTT. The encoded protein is CSVETGGSDTIYF.

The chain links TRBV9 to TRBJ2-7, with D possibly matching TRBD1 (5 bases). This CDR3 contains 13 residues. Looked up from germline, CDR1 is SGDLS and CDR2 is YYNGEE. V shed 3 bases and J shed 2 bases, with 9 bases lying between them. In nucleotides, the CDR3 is TGTGCCAGCAGCGCAGGGTCCACCTACGAGCAGTACTTC. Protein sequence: CASSAGSTYEQYF.

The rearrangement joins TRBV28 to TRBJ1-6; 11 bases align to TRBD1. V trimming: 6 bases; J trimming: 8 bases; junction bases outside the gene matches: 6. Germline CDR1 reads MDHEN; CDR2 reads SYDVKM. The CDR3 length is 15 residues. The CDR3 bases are TGTGCCAGCAGGGACAGGGGGCGTAAGGATTCACCCCTCCACTTT. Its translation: CASRDRGRKDSPLHF.

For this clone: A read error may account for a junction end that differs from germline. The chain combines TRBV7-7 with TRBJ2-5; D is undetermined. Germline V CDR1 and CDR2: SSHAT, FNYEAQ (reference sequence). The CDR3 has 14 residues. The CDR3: CASSLGRSQETQYF. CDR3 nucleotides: TGTGCTAGCAGCTTAGGCAGGTCCCAAGAGACCCAGTACTTC.

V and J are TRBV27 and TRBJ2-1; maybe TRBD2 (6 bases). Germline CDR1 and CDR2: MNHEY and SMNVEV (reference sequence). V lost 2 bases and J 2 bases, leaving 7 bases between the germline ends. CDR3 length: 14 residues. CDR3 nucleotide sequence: TGTGCCAGCAGTTTAAGCGGGCCCTACAATGAGCAGTTCTTC. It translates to CASSLSGPYNEQFF.

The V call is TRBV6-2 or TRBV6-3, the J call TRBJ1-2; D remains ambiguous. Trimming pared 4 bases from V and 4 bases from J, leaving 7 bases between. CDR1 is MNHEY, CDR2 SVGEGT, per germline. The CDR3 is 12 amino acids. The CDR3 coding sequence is TGTGCCAGCAGTTCAACATCCTATGGCTACACCTTC. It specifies CASSSTSYGYTF.

The CDR3 sequence: CRSGYYGYTF. CDR3 nucleotide sequence: TGTCGATCAGGTTACTATGGCTACACCTTC. The J gene is TRBJ1-2, the V gene TRBV6-5; D is unclear. The CDR3 totals 10 residues. The V gene's germline CDR1 is MNHEY and CDR2 SVGAGI.

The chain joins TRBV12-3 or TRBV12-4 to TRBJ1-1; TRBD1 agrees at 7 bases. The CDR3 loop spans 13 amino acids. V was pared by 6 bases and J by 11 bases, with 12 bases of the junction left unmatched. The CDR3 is CASSSGTEQKAFF. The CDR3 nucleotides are TGTGCCAGCAGCTCCGGGACAGAACAGAAGGCTTTCTTT.

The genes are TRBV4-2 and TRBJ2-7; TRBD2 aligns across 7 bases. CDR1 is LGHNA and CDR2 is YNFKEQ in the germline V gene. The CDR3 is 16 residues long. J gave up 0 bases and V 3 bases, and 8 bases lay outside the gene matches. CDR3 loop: CASSHSEAGSSYEQYF. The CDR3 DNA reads TGTGCCAGCAGCCATTCTGAAGCGGGGAGCTCCTACGAGCAGTACTTC.

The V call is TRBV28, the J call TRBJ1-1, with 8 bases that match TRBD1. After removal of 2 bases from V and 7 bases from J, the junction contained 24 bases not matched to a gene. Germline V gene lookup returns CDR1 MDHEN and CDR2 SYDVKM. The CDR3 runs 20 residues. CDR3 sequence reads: CASSLPPLETRTGLLLEAFF. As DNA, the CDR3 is TGTGCCAGCAGTTTACCCCCCCTCGAAACTCGGACAGGGCTGCTCCTTGAAGCTTTCTTT.

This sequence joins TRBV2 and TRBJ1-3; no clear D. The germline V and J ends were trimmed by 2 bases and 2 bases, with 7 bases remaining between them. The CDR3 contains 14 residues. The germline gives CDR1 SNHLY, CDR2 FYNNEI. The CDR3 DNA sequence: TGTGCCAGCAGTGAAAACAGAGCTGGAAACACCATATATTTT. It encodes CASSENRAGNTIYF.

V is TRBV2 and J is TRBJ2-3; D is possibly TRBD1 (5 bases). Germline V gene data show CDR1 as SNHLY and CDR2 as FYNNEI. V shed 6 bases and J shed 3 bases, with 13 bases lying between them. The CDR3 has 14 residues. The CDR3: CASSAGSTTDTQYF. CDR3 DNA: TGTGCCAGCAGCGCAGGGTCTACGACAGATACGCAGTATTTT.

The CDR3 protein is CSVLDGARAYGYTF. The CDR3 DNA is TGCAGCGTTCTGGACGGTGCGAGGGCTTATGGCTACACCTTC. The rearrangement links TRBV29-1 to TRBJ1-2; D gene uncertain. Germline CDR1 reads SQVTM; CDR2 reads ANQGSEA. The V end was cut by 5 bases, the J end by 5 bases, with 18 bases between. The CDR3 is 14 residues long.

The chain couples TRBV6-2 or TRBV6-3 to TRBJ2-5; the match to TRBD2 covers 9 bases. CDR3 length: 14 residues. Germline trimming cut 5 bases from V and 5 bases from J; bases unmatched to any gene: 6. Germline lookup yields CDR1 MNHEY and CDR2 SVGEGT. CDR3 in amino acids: CASSIAGVGETQYF. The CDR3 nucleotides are TGTGCCAGCAGTATAGCGGGAGTGGGCGAGACCCAGTACTTC.

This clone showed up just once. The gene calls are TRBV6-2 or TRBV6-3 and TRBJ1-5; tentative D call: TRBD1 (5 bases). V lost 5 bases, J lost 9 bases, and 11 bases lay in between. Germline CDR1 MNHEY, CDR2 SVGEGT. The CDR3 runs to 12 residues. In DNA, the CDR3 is TGTGCCAGCAGTACGACAGTCCGGCCCCAGCATTTT. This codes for CASSTTVRPQHF.

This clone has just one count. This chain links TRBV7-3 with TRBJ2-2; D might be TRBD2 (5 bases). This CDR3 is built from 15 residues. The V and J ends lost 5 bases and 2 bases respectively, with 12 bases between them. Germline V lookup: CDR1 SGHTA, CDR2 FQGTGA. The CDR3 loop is CASSPRGVNTGELFF. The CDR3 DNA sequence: TGTGCCAGCAGCCCCCGGGGAGTCAACACCGGGGAGCTGTTTTTT. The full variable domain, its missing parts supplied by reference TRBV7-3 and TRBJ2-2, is GAGVSQTPSNKVTEKGKYVELRCDPISGHTALYWYRQSLGQGPEFLIYFQGTGAADDSGLPNDRFFAVRPEGSVSTLKIQRTERGDSAVYLCASSPRGVNTGELFFGEGSRLTVL.

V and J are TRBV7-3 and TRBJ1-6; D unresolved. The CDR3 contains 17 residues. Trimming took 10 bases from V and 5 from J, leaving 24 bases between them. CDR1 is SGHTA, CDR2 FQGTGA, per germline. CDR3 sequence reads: CAIHDRADGSDNSPLHF. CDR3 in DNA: TGTGCCATCCACGACCGAGCGGACGGGAGCGATAATTCACCCCTCCACTTT.

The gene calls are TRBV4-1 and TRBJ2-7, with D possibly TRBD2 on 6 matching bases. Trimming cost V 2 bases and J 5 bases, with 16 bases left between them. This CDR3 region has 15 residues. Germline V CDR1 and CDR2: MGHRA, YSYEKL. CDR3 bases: TGCGCCAGCAGCCAACAACCGAGGGAGGTCGACGAGCAGTACTTC. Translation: CASSQQPREVDEQYF.

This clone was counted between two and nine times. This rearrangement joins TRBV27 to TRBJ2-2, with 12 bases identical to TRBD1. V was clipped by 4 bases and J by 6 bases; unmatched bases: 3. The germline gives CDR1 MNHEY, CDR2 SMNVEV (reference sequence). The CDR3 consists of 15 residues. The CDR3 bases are TGTGCCAGCAGTTGGGGACAGGGGGCCTCCGGGGAGCTGTTTTTT. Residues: CASSWGQGASGELFF.

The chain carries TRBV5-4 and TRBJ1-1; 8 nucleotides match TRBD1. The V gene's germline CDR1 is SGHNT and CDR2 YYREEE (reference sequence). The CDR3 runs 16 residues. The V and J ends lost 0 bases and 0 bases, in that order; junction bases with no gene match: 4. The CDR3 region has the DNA TGTGCCAGCAGCTTGGCCCCAGGGGGCTTGAACACTGAAGCTTTCTTT. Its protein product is CASSLAPGGLNTEAFF.

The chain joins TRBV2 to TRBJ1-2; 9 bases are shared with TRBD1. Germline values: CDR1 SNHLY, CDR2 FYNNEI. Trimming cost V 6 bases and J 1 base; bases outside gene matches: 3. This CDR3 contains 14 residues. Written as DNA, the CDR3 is TGTGCCAGCAGACACAGGGGGCTTAACTATGGCTACACCTTC. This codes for CASRHRGLNYGYTF.

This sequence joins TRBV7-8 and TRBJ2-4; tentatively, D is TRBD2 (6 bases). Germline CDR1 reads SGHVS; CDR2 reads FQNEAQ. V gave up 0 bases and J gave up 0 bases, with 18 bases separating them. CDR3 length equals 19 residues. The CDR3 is CASSLARVLADLAKNIQYF. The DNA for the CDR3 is TGTGCCAGCAGCTTAGCGCGGGTTTTAGCGGATCTAGCCAAAAACATTCAGTACTTC.